The T cell receptor beta chain under discussion was sequenced for a study of T cells in Graves' hyperthyroidism and ophthalmopathy. About the research overall: The initial diagnosis was the point when peripheral blood was collected, ahead of any treatment.

This clonotype was seen many times. The target antigen is unknown. RNA transcripts yielded amplified TCR beta CDR3 regions. A first-round RT-PCR of the TCR CDR3 used the HTBI primer set. One entry per CDR3 protein results from TCRdb running MiXCR on the multiplex PCR reads. The top ten clones hold roughly 29% of a sample with about 520,000 distinct CDR3 sequences, less than 25% of them seen once. Germline CDR1 LNHDA, CDR2 SQIVND (reference sequence). Trimming shortened V by 5 bases and J by 7 bases, and 18 bases separated the two germline ends. The CDR3 has 15 amino acids. Study-level points and caveats: The model forecast ophthalmopathy, anticipating it by a median around 6.5 months before onset.

Sequencing was carried out using blood. J is TRBJ1-5 and V is TRBV19, with D perhaps matching TRBD1 (5 bases). This clonotype originated in a young man with Graves' hyperthyroidism. CDR3 protein: CASSPSGGPQQPQHF. The CDR3 DNA reads TGTGCCAGTAGTCCAAGTGGGGGACCCCAACAGCCCCAGCATTTT.